The 16 T cell receptor beta chains reported below all come from one sample, sequenced in a study of T cell responses to AZD1222 COVID-19 vaccine. TCRdb's table, derived via immunoSEQ multiplex PCR, lists solely in-frame clones and lacks some. This repertoire shows about 160,000 clones, around 94% found once; its top ten account for roughly 1.2%. Sample: peripheral blood, taken on day 0 of AZD1222 vaccination. The receptors were sampled from an adult in good health.

This CDR3 reads CAISEASLNYGYTF. The DNA for the CDR3 is TGTGCCATCAGTGAGGCAAGCCTTAACTATGGCTACACCTTC. The V call is TRBV10-3, the J call TRBJ1-2; D is ambiguous. CDR3 length: 14 residues. In germline, CDR1 is ENHRY, CDR2 SYGVKD. Deletions cut 2 bases from V and 1 base from J, with 8 bases between.

The chain recombines TRBV7-6 with TRBJ2-3; tentatively, D is TRBD2 (5 bases). V lost 1 base and J lost 5, with 13 bases in between. This CDR3 has 15 amino acids. Germline CDR1 SGHVS, CDR2 FNYEAQ. Here the CDR3 reads CASSLGPGRVDTQYF. In DNA, the CDR3 is TGTGCCAGCAGCTTAGGGCCGGGAAGGGTAGATACGCAGTATTTT.

The chain couples TRBV5-4 to TRBJ1-5, with 11 bases lining up with TRBD1. Unmatched junction bases numbered 4, after V lost 4 bases and J lost 4 bases. Germline CDR1 and CDR2: SGHNT and YYREEE (reference sequence). This CDR3 spans 15 amino acids. The CDR3 bases are TGTGCCAGCAGCCCCGGGACAGGGGGTAATCAGCCCCAGCATTTT. The encoded protein is CASSPGTGGNQPQHF.

The chain couples TRBV11-3 to TRBJ2-5, with D hard to call. The CDR3 is 13 amino acids. Trimming cost V 3 bases and J 7 bases, with 12 bases left between them. Germline assignment: CDR1 SGHNT and CDR2 YENEEA. Written as DNA, the CDR3 is TGTGCCAGCAGCTTGGCGCCGGAAGGGACCCAGTACTTC. It codes for CASSLAPEGTQYF.

The chain joins TRBV18 to TRBJ1-6; D perhaps matches TRBD1 (5 bases). V was trimmed by 3 bases and J by 10 bases, leaving 13 bases between them. CDR1 and CDR2 from the germline V gene are KGHSH and LQKENI. This CDR3 comprises 14 residues. As DNA, the CDR3 is TGTGCCAGCTCACCTGGGGGGGTCGTCTCACCCCTCCACTTT. It specifies CASSPGGVVSPLHF. Variable domain in full (rest from reference TRBV18 and TRBJ1-6): NAGVMQNPRHLVRRRGQEARLRCSPMKGHSHVYWYRQLPEEGLKFMVYLQKENIIDESGMPKERFSAEFPKEGPSILRIQQVVRGDSAAYFCASSPGGVVSPLHFGNGTRLTVT.

The chain is built from TRBV6-2 or TRBV6-3 and TRBJ1-5; 9 bases match TRBD1. Germline V gene lookup returns CDR1 MNHEY and CDR2 SVGEGT. CDR3 length: 19 residues. V trimming: 6 bases; J trimming: 0 bases; junction bases outside the gene matches: 15. The CDR3 nucleotides are TGTGCCAGCAGCAGCCCAGGACAGGGGAATTTCAATAGCAATCAGCCCCAGCATTTT. It translates to CASSSPGQGNFNSNQPQHF.

The chain combines TRBV4-1 with TRBJ1-2, with D possibly matching TRBD1 (5 bases). From germline, CDR1 is MGHRA and CDR2 YSYEKL. The CDR3 loop spans 15 amino acids. The V end was cut by 4 bases, the J end by 0 bases, with 12 bases between. As DNA, the CDR3 is TGCGCCAGCAGCCGCCTACAGGATTCTAACTATGGCTACACCTTC. Encoded protein: CASSRLQDSNYGYTF.

This clone was seen just once. The CDR3 region is CASSAGPNYGYTF. The CDR3 nucleotides read TGTGCCAGCAGCGCCGGGCCTAACTATGGCTACACCTTC. The genes are TRBV7-6 and TRBJ1-2; no firm D call. The ends were cut back, 5 bases at V and 0 bases at J, with 7 bases in the middle. Looked up from germline, CDR1 is SGHVS and CDR2 is FNYEAQ. The CDR3 contains 13 residues.

This clone was observed a single time. V gene TRBV9 combines with J gene TRBJ1-1; no reliable D call. This CDR3 region has 13 residues. With 0 bases removed from V and 11 bases from J, the gap between germline ends came to 14 bases. Germline lookup yields CDR1 SGDLS and CDR2 YYNGEE. The CDR3 loop is CASSVGLSGGAFF. The CDR3 DNA reads as TGTGCCAGCAGCGTAGGTCTCTCCGGAGGGGCTTTCTTT.

This clone was detected only a few times. The rearrangement uses TRBV7-9 and TRBJ2-1; D remains unclear. CDR3 size: 11 residues. The V and J ends lost 3 bases and 7 bases respectively, with 4 bases between them. The germline CDR1 and CDR2 sequences are SEHNR and FQNEAQ (reference sequence). CDR3 in amino acids: CASSLGNEQFF. The DNA of the CDR3 is TGTGCCAGCAGCTTGGGGAATGAGCAGTTCTTC.

The chain joins TRBV11-3 to TRBJ2-1; D is perhaps TRBD2 (7 bases). V was trimmed by 5 bases and J by 13 bases, leaving 30 bases between them. Germline V gives CDR1 SGHNT, CDR2 YENEEA. The CDR3 covers 17 residues. The CDR3 DNA is TGTGCCAGCAGCCCGGACCCGGGACAAGGGGGGGAGGTTGAACAGTTCTTC. It translates to CASSPDPGQGGEVEQFF.

The rearrangement joins TRBV19 to TRBJ1-2; 8 nucleotides align to TRBD1. The germline gives CDR1 LNHDA, CDR2 SQIVND (reference sequence). V trimming: 6 bases; J trimming: 5 bases; junction bases outside the gene matches: 5. There are 13 residues in the CDR3. The CDR3, as DNA: TGTGCCAGTAGCGGTACAGGGGGATATGGCTACACCTTC. This codes for CASSGTGGYGYTF. The entire variable domain, with the rest obtained from reference TRBV19 and TRBJ1-2, is as follows: DGGITQSPKYLFRKEGQNVTLSCEQNLNHDAMYWYRQDPGQGLRLIYYSQIVNDFQKGDIAEGYSVSREKKESFPLTVTSAQKNPTAFYLCASSGTGGYGYTFGSGTRLTVV.

The rearrangement joins TRBV29-1 to TRBJ1-2; the match to TRBD1 covers 9 bases. With 3 bases clipped from V and 4 bases from J, the junction kept 15 bases outside the gene matches. From germline, CDR1 is SQVTM and CDR2 ANQGSEA. The CDR3 sequence is 17 residues long. The CDR3 region is CSVDETDGTGSLYGYTF. CDR3 DNA: TGCAGCGTTGACGAGACCGACGGGACAGGGAGCCTCTATGGCTACACCTTC.

The chain recombines TRBV7-2 with TRBJ2-2; no definite D call. Trimming left V 5 bases short and J 4 bases short, with 8 bases between. The CDR3 is 13 residues long. Germline V lookup: CDR1 SGHTA, CDR2 FQGNSA. The DNA of the CDR3 is TGTGCCAGCAGCCCCGACCCCACCGGGGAGCTGTTTTTT. Its translation is CASSPDPTGELFF.

V usage is TRBV10-3 and J usage is TRBJ2-2, with 8 bases fitting TRBD2. The V and J ends lost 6 bases and 3 bases, in that order; junction bases with no gene match: 6. The germline gives CDR1 ENHRY, CDR2 SYGVKD. This CDR3 contains 15 residues. The CDR3 region has the DNA TGTGCCATCAGGAGGACTAGCTTAGACACCGGGGAGCTGTTTTTT. Translating it yields CAIRRTSLDTGELFF.

The table lists this clone with a count of one. The chain links TRBV19 to TRBJ1-5, with TRBD1 identical over 8 bases. Trimming removed 5 bases from V and 0 bases from J; junction bases left unmatched: 9. The CDR3 sequence is 17 residues long. The germline CDR1 and CDR2 sequences are LNHDA and SQIVND (reference sequence). This CDR3 reads CASSRTGNTYSNQPQHF. The CDR3 DNA reads TGTGCCAGTAGTCGGACAGGGAACACCTATAGCAATCAGCCCCAGCATTTT.